Listed here is a single T cell receptor beta chain. This CDR3 has 16 residues. CDR1 and CDR2 (germline): LNHDA, SQIVND (reference sequence). Losses at the gene ends were 5 bases for V and 1 base for J; bases not matched to a gene: 5. The data were obtained in a study of tumour-infiltrating T cells in Burkitt lymphoma. Background on the study: The Burkitt lymphoma cohort spanned all epidemiological subtypes. Survival, overall and progression-free, tracked with productive clonality.

This table comes from immunoSEQ multiplex PCR, and its TCRdb copy is limited to in-frame clones, with some not included. The sample includes 1,500 to 2,500 clones, roughly 14% seen only once; the top ten take roughly 7.2%. This receptor was obtained from a human donor with Burkitt lymphoma. V gene TRBV19 combines with J gene TRBJ1-5; 10 bases agree with TRBD1. Specimen: tumor tissue. The CDR3 bases are TGTGCCAGTAGTTCACGACAGGGGGCAAGCAATCAGCCCCAGCATTTT. Protein: CASSSRQGASNQPQHF.